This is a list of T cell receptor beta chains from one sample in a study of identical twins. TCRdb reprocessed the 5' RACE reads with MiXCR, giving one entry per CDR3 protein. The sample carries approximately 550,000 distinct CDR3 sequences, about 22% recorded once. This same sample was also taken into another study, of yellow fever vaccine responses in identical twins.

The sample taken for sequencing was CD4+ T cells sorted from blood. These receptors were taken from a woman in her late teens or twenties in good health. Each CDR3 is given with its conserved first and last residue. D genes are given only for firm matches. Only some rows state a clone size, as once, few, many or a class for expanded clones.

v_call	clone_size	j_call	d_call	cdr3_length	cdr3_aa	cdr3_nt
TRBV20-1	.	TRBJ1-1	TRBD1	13	CSAGTGYGTEAFF	TGCAGTGCCGGGACAGGGTACGGCACTGAAGCTTTCTTT
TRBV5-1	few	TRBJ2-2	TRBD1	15	CASSLGQGVSGELFF	TGCGCCAGCAGCTTGGGACAGGGAGTTTCCGGGGAGCTGTTTTTT
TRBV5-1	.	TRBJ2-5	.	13	CASSSPLLETQYF	TGCGCCAGCAGCTCCCCACTCCTGGAGACCCAGTACTTC
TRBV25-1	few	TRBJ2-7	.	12	CASRSQGYEQYF	TGTGCCAGCCGCTCACAGGGCTACGAGCAGTACTTC
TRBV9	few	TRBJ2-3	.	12	CASSAPPDTQYF	TGTGCCAGCAGCGCCCCGCCAGATACGCAGTATTTT
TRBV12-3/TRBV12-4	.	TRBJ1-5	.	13	CASSADVNQPQHF	TGTGCCAGCAGTGCGGACGTAAATCAGCCCCAGCATTTT
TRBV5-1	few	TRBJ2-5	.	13	CASSYGPEETQYF	TGCGCCAGCAGTTACGGCCCAGAAGAGACCCAGTACTTC
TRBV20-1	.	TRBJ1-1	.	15	CSARNDMAQNTEAFF	TGCAGTGCTAGAAATGACATGGCGCAGAACACTGAAGCTTTCTTT
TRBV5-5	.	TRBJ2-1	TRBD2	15	CASSLTAGGYNEQFF	TGTGCCAGCAGCCTGACAGCGGGAGGTTACAATGAGCAGTTCTTC
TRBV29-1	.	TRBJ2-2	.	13	CSVEEIGYGELFF	TGCAGCGTTGAAGAAATAGGGTACGGGGAGCTGTTTTTT
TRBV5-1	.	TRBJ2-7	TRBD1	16	CASSFSADRQPYEQYF	TGCGCCAGCAGCTTCTCTGCGGACAGGCAGCCGTACGAGCAGTACTTC
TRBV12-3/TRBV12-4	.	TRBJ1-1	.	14	CASTWGPLNTEAFF	TGTGCCAGCACCTGGGGGCCTTTGAACACTGAAGCTTTCTTT
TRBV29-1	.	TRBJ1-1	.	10	CSVRATEAFF	TGCAGCGTTCGCGCCACTGAAGCTTTCTTT
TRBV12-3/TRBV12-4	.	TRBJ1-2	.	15	CASSLAPGGPYGYTF	TGTGCCAGCAGTTTAGCCCCCGGGGGTCCATATGGCTACACCTTC
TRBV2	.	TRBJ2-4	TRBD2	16	CATRLAGGQTGNIQYF	TGTGCCACACGACTAGCGGGAGGGCAGACCGGAAACATTCAGTACTTC
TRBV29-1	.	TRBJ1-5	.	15	CSVVGGTRGHQPQHF	TGCAGCGTCGTGGGGGGAACCCGAGGGCACCAGCCCCAGCATTTT
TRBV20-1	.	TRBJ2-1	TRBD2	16	CSASRTSGRAGNEQFF	TGCAGTGCCTCCCGGACTAGCGGGAGGGCCGGGAATGAGCAGTTCTTC
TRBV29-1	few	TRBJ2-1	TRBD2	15	CSVGTSGGPYNEQFF	TGCAGCGTGGGGACTAGCGGGGGGCCGTACAATGAGCAGTTCTTC
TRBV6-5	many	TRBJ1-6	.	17	CASSYSTTPGRNSPLHF	TGTGCCAGCAGTTACTCGACTACACCAGGAAGAAATTCACCCCTCCACTTT
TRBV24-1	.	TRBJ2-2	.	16	CATSQTRTANTGELFF	TGTGCCACCAGCCAGACACGGACGGCGAACACCGGGGAGCTGTTTTTT
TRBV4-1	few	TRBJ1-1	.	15	CASSPEGHQNTEAFF	TGCGCCAGCAGCCCGGAGGGACACCAGAACACTGAAGCTTTCTTT
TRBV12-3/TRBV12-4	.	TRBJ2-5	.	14	CASSLGNLQETQYF	TGTGCCAGCAGTCTCGGAAACTTACAAGAGACCCAGTACTTC
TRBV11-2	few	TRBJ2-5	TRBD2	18	CASSFTSGGAKSQETQYF	TGTGCCAGCAGCTTCACTAGCGGGGGGGCTAAGAGCCAAGAGACCCAGTACTTC
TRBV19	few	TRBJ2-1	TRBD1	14	CASSIGTGNNEQFF	TGTGCCAGTAGTATAGGGACAGGGAACAATGAGCAGTTCTTC
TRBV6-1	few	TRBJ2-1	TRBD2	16	CASRSLSGGLYNEQFF	TGTGCCAGCAGAAGTCTTAGCGGGGGCCTTTACAATGAGCAGTTCTTC
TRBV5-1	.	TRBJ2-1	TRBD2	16	CASSRGGAGAWDEQFF	TGCGCCAGCAGCCGGGGGGGAGCGGGAGCCTGGGATGAGCAGTTCTTC
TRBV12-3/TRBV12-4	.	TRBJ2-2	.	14	CASSLNVGTGELFF	TGTGCCAGCAGTTTAAATGTGGGGACCGGGGAGCTGTTTTTT
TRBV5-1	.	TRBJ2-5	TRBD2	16	CASSLAVRGGMETQYF	TGCGCCAGCAGCTTGGCCGTAAGGGGAGGGATGGAGACCCAGTACTTC
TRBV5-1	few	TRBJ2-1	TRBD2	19	CASSSGRLAGKSSYNEQFF	TGCGCCAGCAGCTCCGGGCGACTAGCGGGGAAAAGCTCCTACAATGAGCAGTTCTTC
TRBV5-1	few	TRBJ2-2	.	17	CASSFRWAPDLAGELFF	TGCGCCAGCAGCTTTCGTTGGGCGCCGGACCTTGCCGGGGAGCTGTTTTTT
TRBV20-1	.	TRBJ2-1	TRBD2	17	CCARGRAGASSYNEQFF	TGCTGCGCTAGAGGAAGGGCGGGAGCTAGCTCCTACAATGAGCAGTTCTTC
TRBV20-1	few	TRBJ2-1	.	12	CSASHLTNEQFF	TGCAGTGCTAGCCACTTAACCAATGAGCAGTTCTTC
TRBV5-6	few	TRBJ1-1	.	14	CASSLLQLNTEAFF	TGTGCCAGCAGCTTGCTACAGCTGAACACTGAAGCTTTCTTT
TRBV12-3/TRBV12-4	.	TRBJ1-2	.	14	CTSSPMGGNYGYTF	TGTACCAGCAGTCCCATGGGGGGGAACTATGGCTACACCTTC
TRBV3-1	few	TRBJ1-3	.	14	CASSPGFTGNTIYF	TGTGCCAGCAGCCCAGGCTTCACTGGAAACACCATATATTTT
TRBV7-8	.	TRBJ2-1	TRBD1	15	CASSPGQGWYNEQFF	TGTGCCAGCAGCCCCGGACAGGGGTGGTACAATGAGCAGTTCTTC
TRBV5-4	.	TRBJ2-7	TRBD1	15	CASSLVGQGTYEQYF	TGTGCCAGCAGCTTGGTTGGACAGGGCACCTACGAGCAGTACTTC
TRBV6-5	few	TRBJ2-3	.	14	CASSYRMITDTQYF	TGTGCCAGCAGTTACCGGATGATCACAGATACGCAGTATTTT
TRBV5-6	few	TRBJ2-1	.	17	CASSRSGVTVTYNEQFF	TGTGCCAGCAGCCGATCAGGGGTTACTGTTACCTACAATGAGCAGTTCTTC
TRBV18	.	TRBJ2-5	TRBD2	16	CASSPGRRGDKETQYF	TGTGCCAGCTCACCAGGTCGGCGGGGGGACAAAGAGACCCAGTACTTC
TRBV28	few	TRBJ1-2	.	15	CASSLTGVPNYGYTF	TGTGCCAGCAGTTTAACCGGGGTCCCTAACTATGGCTACACCTTC
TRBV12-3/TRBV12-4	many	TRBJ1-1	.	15	CASSPQEGMNTEAFF	TGTGCCAGCAGTCCACAGGAGGGTATGAACACTGAAGCTTTCTTT